The rows below give T cell receptor beta chains drawn from one sample of a study of graft-versus-host responses after intestinal transplantation. The protocol was immunoSEQ multiplex PCR, while the TCRdb copy is restricted to in-frame clones and leaves out a portion. The sample holds over 45,000 clones, roughly 90% seen once. This material consisted of PBMCs, taken 26 days after transplant. These receptors came from a human patient who received an intestinal transplant, so some T cells may come from the graft donor. Both conserved end residues are part of each CDR3. Fields, in order: J gene, CDR3 length, V gene, D gene, clone size, CDR3 DNA, CDR3 protein. D genes are given only for firm matches. Size is omitted from some rows. Given values are once, few, many or a class for expanded clones.

>TRBJ2-7|16|TRBV19|TRBD1|.
TGTGCCAGTAGCGCCGGGGCGACAGGGATCGACTACGAGCAGTACTTC
CASSAGATGIDYEQYF
>TRBJ2-1|15|TRBV4-1|TRBD2|.
TGCGCCAGCAGCCAAACTAGCGGGGGTGGTGGTGAGCAGTTCTTC
CASSQTSGGGGEQFF
>TRBJ2-1|11|TRBV5-1|.|.
TGCGCCAGCAGCTTCAGGAATGAGCAGTTCTTC
CASSFRNEQFF
>TRBJ2-5|14|TRBV27|.|.
TGTGCCAGCAGTCCGCCGGGGAGCGGGGAGACCCAGTACTTC
CASSPPGSGETQYF
>TRBJ1-3|14|TRBV5-1|TRBD1|.
TGCGCCAGCAGCCCTGACAGGGCTGGAAACACCATATATTTT
CASSPDRAGNTIYF
>TRBJ2-5|13|TRBV2|.|.
TGTGCCAGCAGCGGGCTAGCCCAAGAGACCCAGTACTTC
CASSGLAQETQYF
>TRBJ2-3|13|TRBV29-1|.|.
TGCAGCGTTGCGGCGGGGAGGTCGGATACGCAGTATTTT
CSVAAGRSDTQYF
>TRBJ1-5|14|TRBV27|.|.
TGTGCCAGCAGCTTGGACAGTAAGTATCAGCCCCAGCATTTT
CASSLDSKYQPQHF
>TRBJ2-7|15|TRBV29-1|.|.
TGCAGCGTTCAAGGAACGGAGCCGAGCTCCTACGAGCAGTACTTC
CSVQGTEPSSYEQYF
>TRBJ2-7|16|TRBV28|TRBD1|.
TGTGCCAGCAGTTTAGGGGGACAGGGGTCCTTCTACGAGCAGTACTTC
CASSLGGQGSFYEQYF
>TRBJ2-7|12|TRBV28|.|.
TGTGCCAGCAGCTCCCCTTTGTACGAGCAGTACTTC
CASSSPLYEQYF
>TRBJ2-7|18|TRBV5-4|TRBD2|.
TGTGCCAGCAGCCTCCAAGGACTAGCGGGAGGGCCATTTTACGAGCAGTACTTC
CASSLQGLAGGPFYEQYF
>TRBJ2-7|12|TRBV28|.|.
TGTGCCAGCAGTCAGGATACCTACGAGCAGTACTTC
CASSQDTYEQYF
>TRBJ2-3|14|TRBV9|.|once
TGTGCCAGCAGCGTCTCCGGGAGCACAGATACGCAGTATTTT
CASSVSGSTDTQYF
>TRBJ1-2|15|TRBV7-9|TRBD1|.
TGTGCCAGCAGCCCCCCGACAGGGGAGATTTATGGCTACACCTTC
CASSPPTGEIYGYTF
>TRBJ1-5|13|TRBV27|.|.
TGTGCCAGCAGTTTTGGGGCAGACAAGCCCCAGCATTTT
CASSFGADKPQHF
>TRBJ2-3|19|TRBV9|TRBD2|.
TGTGCCAGCAGCGCCCGACCCGGGACTAGCCCACAACCCACAGATACGCAGTATTTT
CASSARPGTSPQPTDTQYF
>TRBJ1-1|14|TRBV5-4|TRBD1|.
TGTGCCAGCAGCTTGTGGGACAGGGGCACTGAAGCTTTCTTT
CASSLWDRGTEAFF
>TRBJ2-2|13|TRBV19|.|.
TGTGCCAGTAGTTGGCAGGCCACCGGGGAGCTGTTTTTT
CASSWQATGELFF
>TRBJ2-2|15|TRBV7-6|TRBD2|.
TGTGCCAGCAGCCAACGGGACTATAACACCGGGGAGCTGTTTTTT
CASSQRDYNTGELFF
>TRBJ1-6|17|TRBV15|.|.
TGTGCCACCAGCAGAGGCCCGGGGAGCTCCTATAATTCACCCCTCCACTTT
CATSRGPGSSYNSPLHF
>TRBJ1-6|15|TRBV2|TRBD1|once
TGTGCCAGCAGCAGAGGACAGGGGGCAAATTCACCCCTCCACTTT
CASSRGQGANSPLHF
>TRBJ2-5|15|TRBV7-2|TRBD2|.
TGTGCCAGCAGCTTACATGGGACTAGCAGAGAGACCCAGTACTTC
CASSLHGTSRETQYF
>TRBJ2-7|14|TRBV4-2|.|.
TGTGCCAGCAGCCCACCCGGGATCCCCTACGAGCAGTACTTC
CASSPPGIPYEQYF
>TRBJ2-5|11|TRBV28|.|.
TGTGCCAGCACGTTTAAAGAGACCCAGTACTTC
CASTFKETQYF
>TRBJ2-3|15|TRBV9|TRBD2|.
TGTGCCAGTGCTGAGACTAGCGGGTACACAGATACGCAGTATTTT
CASAETSGYTDTQYF
>TRBJ2-1|16|TRBV11-2|.|once
TGTGCCAGCAGCGGAGGGACGGGACGGGTTTACAATGAGCAGTTCTTC
CASSGGTGRVYNEQFF
>TRBJ2-2|16|TRBV11-1|.|.
TGTGCCAGCAGCTTAGCGGCCGGACAGAACACCGGGGAGCTGTTTTTT
CASSLAAGQNTGELFF
>TRBJ2-7|14|TRBV5-1|TRBD2|once
TGCGCCAGCAGCCCGATAGCGGGAGTGGACGAGCAGTACTTC
CASSPIAGVDEQYF
>TRBJ1-2|15|TRBV15|.|.
TGTGCCACCAGCGGAACGGGACAATTAAACTATGGCTACACCTTC
CATSGTGQLNYGYTF
>TRBJ2-7|14|TRBV6-1|TRBD1|.
TGTGCCAGCTACCCTAGACAGGGAAGCTACGAGCAGTACTTC
CASYPRQGSYEQYF
>TRBJ2-1|16|TRBV4-3|.|.
TGCGCCAGCAGCCAAGAACGGGACTTAATATACAATGAGCAGTTCTTC
CASSQERDLIYNEQFF
>TRBJ2-7|16|TRBV21-1|.|.
TGTGCCAGCAGCCAGTCGGAGAAGGAGGAACCCTACGAGCAGTACTTC
CASSQSEKEEPYEQYF
>TRBJ2-7|14|TRBV28|.|.
TGTGCCAGCAGTTTATTAAGGGAGGTATACGAGCAGTACTTC
CASSLLREVYEQYF
>TRBJ2-3|17|TRBV27|TRBD2|.
TGTGCCAGCAGTTTTAATCCGGCGGGAGAGGTGGGAGATACGCAGTATTTT
CASSFNPAGEVGDTQYF
>TRBJ1-4|15|TRBV7-9|.|few
TGTGCCAGCAGCCCGACCCCTGTATCGGCTGAGGAACTGTTTTTT
CASSPTPVSAEELFF
>TRBJ2-6|15|TRBV28|.|.
TGTGCCAGCAGTTTATACGGGGCTGGGGCCAACGTCCTGACTTTC
CASSLYGAGANVLTF
>TRBJ1-2|15|TRBV27|TRBD1|.
TGTGCCAGCAGTTTATCGGTACAGGGGAACTATGGCTACACCTTC
CASSLSVQGNYGYTF
>TRBJ1-1|12|TRBV6-1|.|.
TGTGCCAGCAGGCGGGGGGGCACTGAAGCTTTCTTT
CASRRGGTEAFF
>TRBJ2-1|18|TRBV4-1|TRBD2|.
TGCGCCAGCAGCCATTCCACCGGGGCGGGGGGCTTCGGAAATGAGCAGTTCTTC
CASSHSTGAGGFGNEQFF
>TRBJ2-1|15|TRBV18|.|.
TGTGCCAGCTCACCTGACTCCGGGGCCTACAATGAGCAGTTCTTC
CASSPDSGAYNEQFF
>TRBJ2-7|15|TRBV6-1|TRBD1|.
TGTGCCAGCAGACACGAGACCGGGACAGGGGGCGAGCAGTACTTC
CASRHETGTGGEQYF
>TRBJ1-2|14|TRBV28|.|few
TGTGCCAGCAGTTCGCCACAGGTAGTCTATGGCTACACCTTC
CASSSPQVVYGYTF